Listed here are 3 T cell receptor beta chains from one sample, sequenced in a study of T cell clones after liver transplantation. Generated by immunoSEQ multiplex PCR, the TCRdb table keeps only in-frame clones and is missing some. The sample holds over 70,000 clones; 75% to 90% are singletons and the top ten take about 0.79%. The sequenced sample was CD4+ T cells from blood, obtained 12 months after liver transplant. These TCRs come from a human patient who received a liver transplant. T cells may partly derive from the graft donor.

The chain carries TRBV7-8 and TRBJ2-2; D is uncertain. The CDR3 contains 16 residues. Trimming shortened V by 3 bases and J by 4 bases, and 15 bases separated the two germline ends. Germline CDR1 is SGHVS and CDR2 is FQNEAQ. Written as DNA, the CDR3 is TGTGCCAGCAGCTTGGTGACGGCTCTTCTCACCGGGGAGCTGTTTTTT. It specifies CASSLVTALLTGELFF.

The V call is TRBV28, the J call TRBJ1-2, with D tentatively TRBD1 (5 bases). CDR3 size: 16 residues. Between the trimmed V and J ends, which lost 1 base and 0 bases, there was a span of 12 bases. From germline, CDR1 is MDHEN and CDR2 SYDVKM. CDR3 DNA: TGTGCCAGCAGTTTATCCCTGACAGCTTCTAACTATGGCTACACCTTC. Its translation: CASSLSLTASNYGYTF.

This clone has a single count. V is TRBV28 and J is TRBJ2-1; D is possibly TRBD2 (6 bases). Trimming stripped 6 bases from V and 7 bases from J, with 16 bases between. The CDR3 is 14 amino acids. Looked up from germline, CDR1 is MDHEN and CDR2 is SYDVKM. The CDR3 region has the DNA TGTGCCAGCAGCTCAGGAGGAGGGTGGAATGAGCAGTTCTTC. Residues: CASSSGGGWNEQFF.